Included here is one TCR beta chain sequence, with context. Its antigen is not known. This record comes from a study of T cells in localized non-small cell lung cancer. The CDR3 is 16 residues long. Trimming pared 0 bases from V and 3 bases from J, leaving 9 bases between. CDR1 MNHGY and CDR2 SAAAGT come from the germline V gene. Libraries were prepared by immunoSEQ multiplex PCR; TCRdb keeps only in-frame clonotypes and omits some of them. The sample contains about 1,500 clones, 22% of which appear only once. The study's findings and limits: Within adjacent lung there appeared a median around 60 of the top 100 tumor clones.

The genes are TRBV6-8 and TRBJ1-6; D gene uncertain. This TCR derives from a male donor aged 60 or over with stage I lung adenocarcinoma. The specimen was lung tumor tissue, collected before any cancer treatment. The CDR3 sequence is CASSYSTGIYNSPLHF. For the CDR3, the DNA is TGTGCCAGCAGTTACTCAACCGGGATCTATAATTCACCCCTCCACTTT.